The 19 T cell receptor beta chains presented below share a single source sample, sequenced in a study of T-cell memory formation after mild COVID-19. TCRdb re-called the 5' RACE reads with MiXCR, one entry per CDR3 protein. The data show about 130,000 distinct CDR3 sequences, roughly 6.2% seen once. The sequenced material came from PBMCs or a T cell subset sorted from them (not recorded which). The receptors come from an adult woman who had mild COVID-19 (a few samples of this study predate the infection). Cell type and time point are not known.

The chain carries TRBV12-3 or TRBV12-4 and TRBJ2-5; 9 nucleotides agree with TRBD1. This CDR3 comprises 14 residues. Unmatched junction bases numbered 8, after V lost 3 bases and J lost 9 bases. This chain's CDR3 is CASSLGTGIGAQYF. As DNA, the CDR3 is TGTGCCAGCAGTTTGGGGACAGGGATTGGGGCCCAGTACTTC.

The rearrangement uses TRBV15 and TRBJ1-2; TRBD1 might be the D (6 bases). The CDR3 sequence is 14 residues long. Trimming removed 1 base from V and 2 bases from J, with 8 bases in between. The germline V gene encodes CDR1 LNHNV and CDR2 YYDKDF (reference sequence). The CDR3 loop reads CATSRGTGNYGYTF. CDR3 bases: TGTGCCACCAGCAGAGGTACAGGGAACTATGGCTACACCTTC.

This clonotype occurred a few times. CDR3 loop: CSARWVSGSPEQFF. The CDR3 region has the DNA TGCAGTGCTAGATGGGTTAGCGGGAGCCCTGAGCAGTTCTTC. The chain links TRBV20-1 to TRBJ2-1, with TRBD2 matching 9 bases. From germline, CDR1 is DFQATT and CDR2 SNEGSKA (reference sequence). The J segment lost 9 bases and the V segment lost 2 bases, leaving 8 bases of the junction unmatched. This CDR3 region has 14 residues.

This clonotype turned up a few times. The V call is TRBV4-1, the J call TRBJ2-4; the D gene is possibly TRBD1 (7 bases). CDR1 is MGHRA, CDR2 YSYEKL, per germline. The CDR3 extends over 16 amino acids. With 1 base removed from V and 3 bases from J, the gap between germline ends came to 13 bases. The CDR3 is CASSQGYRGGKNIQYF. As DNA, the CDR3 is TGCGCCAGCAGCCAAGGGTACAGGGGAGGCAAAAACATTCAGTACTTC.

A few counts support this clonotype. V and J are TRBV7-6 and TRBJ2-7, with 7 nucleotides matching TRBD2. V was clipped by 2 bases and J by 2 bases; unmatched bases: 12. Germline V gene data show CDR1 as SGHVS and CDR2 as FNYEAQ. The CDR3 runs to 17 residues. CDR3 protein: CASSLSRILAPPYEQYF. CDR3 in DNA: TGTGCCAGCAGCTTATCCCGGATACTAGCGCCCCCCTACGAGCAGTACTTC.

The chain carries TRBV20-1 and TRBJ1-2, with D perhaps matching TRBD1 (5 bases). CDR1 DFQATT and CDR2 SNEGSKA come from the germline V gene (reference sequence). This CDR3 spans 12 amino acids. V lost 3 bases and J lost 8, with 13 bases in between. The CDR3 region is CSASSQGHGYTF. CDR3 coding DNA: TGCAGTGCTAGCTCTCAGGGTCACGGCTACACCTTC.

This clonotype was recorded a few times. CDR3 loop: CASSLAFGEQFF. The CDR3 coding sequence is TGCGCCAGCAGCTTGGCCTTTGGTGAGCAGTTCTTC. The V gene is TRBV5-1, the J gene TRBJ2-1, with D unclear. This CDR3 region has 12 residues. Germline CDR1 and CDR2: SGHRS and YFSETQ. Deletions cut 0 bases from V and 9 bases from J, with 7 bases between.

This chain connects TRBV5-5 to TRBJ2-3; D is unresolved. Germline V gives CDR1 SGHKS, CDR2 YYEKEE (reference sequence). This CDR3 region has 16 residues. The V end lost 0 bases, the J end lost 0 bases, and 11 bases lay between the germline ends. The CDR3 nucleotides are TGTGCCAGCAGCTTGGCCGGCGGTTTTAGCACAGATACGCAGTATTTT. Amino acids: CASSLAGGFSTDTQYF.

This clonotype was counted only a few times. The rearrangement uses TRBV20-1 and TRBJ2-7, with 7 bases matching TRBD1. Germline V gene data show CDR1 as DFQATT and CDR2 as SNEGSKA (reference sequence). This CDR3 is built from 12 residues. The ends lost 6 bases at V and 3 bases at J; junction bases unmatched: 5. The chain's CDR3 is CSASRGIYEQYF. The CDR3 DNA sequence: TGCAGTGCATCCAGGGGGATCTACGAGCAGTACTTC.

The V call is TRBV7-2, the J call TRBJ1-5; D is possibly TRBD1 (5 bases). The CDR3 has 16 residues. The V gene's germline CDR1 is SGHTA and CDR2 FQGNSA. Trimming cost V 5 bases and J 5 bases, with 19 bases left between them. The CDR3 reads CASSPAAREDHQPQHF. Written as DNA, the CDR3 is TGTGCCAGCAGCCCAGCCGCCAGGGAGGATCATCAGCCCCAGCATTTT.

This clonotype was detected only a few times. The chain recombines TRBV4-1 with TRBJ2-1; possible D gene TRBD2, 5 bases. The CDR3 consists of 12 residues. V lost 1 base to trimming and J lost 11 bases, with 9 bases between them. Per germline, CDR1 MGHRA and CDR2 YSYEKL. Written as DNA, the CDR3 is TGCGCCAGCAGCCAAGGAGGGATTCAGCAGTTCTTC. Its protein is CASSQGGIQQFF.

This clonotype turned up a few times. The CDR3 reads CSVATQRDSPLHF. The CDR3 DNA reads as TGCAGCGTTGCGACCCAAAGGGATTCACCCCTCCACTTT. The J gene is TRBJ1-6, the V gene TRBV29-1; D is ambiguous. The CDR3 spans 13 residues. Per the germline V gene, CDR1 is SQVTM and CDR2 is ANQGSEA. V gave up 4 bases and J gave up 8 bases, with 12 bases separating them.

This clonotype has a handful of counts. The gene calls are TRBV4-2 and TRBJ2-3, with TRBD2 matching 8 bases. The CDR3 consists of 16 residues. V shed 8 bases, J shed 2 bases, and the junction held 12 bases outside the gene matches. CDR1 is LGHNA, CDR2 YNFKEQ, per germline. Here the CDR3 DNA reads TGTGCCAGCGCACCGCTAAGCGGGGGTTTCACAGATACGCAGTATTTT. It translates to CASAPLSGGFTDTQYF.

This clonotype has a handful of counts. The CDR3 nucleotides are TGTGCCAGCAGGAGAACAGGGAGTGCCACTGAAGCTTTCTTT. Protein: CASRRTGSATEAFF. The V gene is TRBV6-1, the J gene TRBJ1-1; D might be TRBD1 (6 bases). The CDR3 sequence is 14 residues long. V lost 6 bases, J lost 4 bases, and 15 bases lay in between. Germline CDR1 MNHNS, CDR2 SASEGT.

This clonotype came up once. The junction departs from the called germline gene at one end, perhaps through a read error. The J gene is TRBJ2-7, the V gene TRBV3-1; D is possibly TRBD1 or TRBD2 (5 bases each). The germline V gene encodes CDR1 LGHDT and CDR2 YNNKEL (reference sequence). The CDR3 sequence is 16 residues long. CDR3 sequence: CASSLKAGASSFEQYF. The CDR3 nucleotides are TGTGCCAGCAGCCTGAAGGCCGGGGCTTCGTCCTTCGAGCAGTACTTC.

This clonotype has more than one count but fewer than ten. The V gene is TRBV23-1, the J gene TRBJ2-2; 7 positions agree with TRBD1. TRBV23-1 has ORF status, its function being uncertain. V lost 4 bases, J lost 6 bases, and 14 bases stayed unmatched. CDR3 size: 17 residues. In DNA, the CDR3 is TGCGCCAGCAGTCTGGCAGTAGGGGGCTCTCGGTCCGGGGAGCTGTTTTTT. Amino acids: CASSLAVGGSRSGELFF.

This clonotype was counted between two and nine times. The chain recombines TRBV7-9 with TRBJ2-7, with 8 bases aligning to TRBD1. The V gene's germline CDR1 is SEHNR and CDR2 FQNEAQ (reference sequence). The J segment lost 6 bases and the V segment lost 3 bases, leaving 10 bases of the junction unmatched. This CDR3 is built from 15 residues. The CDR3 DNA sequence: TGTGCCAGCAGCTTTCTTGGACAGGGTAGTGGCGAGCAGTACTTC. Residues: CASSFLGQGSGEQYF.

The rearrangement uses TRBV24-1 and TRBJ2-1; 7 bases are a match to TRBD2. There are 14 residues in the CDR3. V gave up 9 bases and J gave up 3 bases; unmatched junction bases: 7. Germline V gives CDR1 KGHDR, CDR2 SFDVKD. CDR3 coding DNA: TGTGCCACCGGGAGGGCGAGTCTCTACAATGAGCAGTTCTTC. This encodes CATGRASLYNEQFF.

This clonotype has a count of ten or more. The chain uses TRBV5-1 and TRBJ2-2; D might be TRBD1 (5 bases). CDR3 length: 15 amino acids. Germline lookup yields CDR1 SGHRS and CDR2 YFSETQ. Trimming pared 2 bases from V and 0 bases from J, leaving 8 bases between. In nucleotides, the CDR3 is TGCGCCAGCAGCTTACAGGCTTCGAACACCGGGGAGCTGTTTTTT. As protein: CASSLQASNTGELFF.